The 13 T cell receptor beta chains presented below share a single source sample, sequenced in a study of cytomegalovirus exposure and HLA in healthy donors. Only in-frame clones appear in the TCRdb table, and some are missing; sequencing was by immunoSEQ multiplex PCR. The table shows 110,000 to 150,000 clones, with approximately 89% occurring only once. Sequencing input: PBMCs. These receptors came from a man younger than 30 in good health and CMV-seronegative.

The chain uses TRBV10-3 and TRBJ2-7; D is possibly TRBD2 (5 bases). The germline CDR1 and CDR2 sequences are ENHRY and SYGVKD. V lost 3 bases and J 0 bases, leaving 9 bases between the germline ends. CDR3 length equals 14 residues. The CDR3 reads CAISDLATSYEQYV. In nucleotides, the CDR3 is TGTGCCATCAGTGACCTAGCCACCTCCTACGAGCAGTACGTC.

The J gene is TRBJ2-1, the V gene TRBV7-9; D uncertain. The germline V and J ends were trimmed by 8 bases and 1 base, with 12 bases remaining between them. Germline V CDR1 and CDR2: SEHNR, FQNEAQ (reference sequence). The CDR3 has 14 amino acids. CDR3 region: CASGPTDSYNEQFF. In DNA, the CDR3 is TGTGCCAGCGGGCCGACCGATTCCTACAATGAGCAGTTCTTC.

The chain couples TRBV5-4 to TRBJ1-1; TRBD1 might be the D (6 bases). V lost 4 bases and J lost 4, with 14 bases in between. This CDR3 contains 14 residues. Germline CDR1 is SGHNT and CDR2 is YYREEE (reference sequence). This CDR3 reads CASSHQGQSTEAFF. CDR3 coding DNA: TGTGCCAGCAGCCACCAGGGACAATCCACTGAAGCTTTCTTT.

The CDR3 loop reads CASRDTGQETQYF. The CDR3 DNA sequence: TGTGCCAGCAGAGACACAGGCCAAGAGACCCAGTACTTC. V is TRBV2 and J is TRBJ2-5; weak D call: TRBD1 (5 bases). Trimming cost V 6 bases and J 1 base, with 9 bases left between them. CDR3 length: 13 amino acids. Germline V CDR1 and CDR2: SNHLY, FYNNEI.

The chain links TRBV29-1 to TRBJ2-1; 10 nucleotides agree with TRBD2. Trimming took 4 bases from V and 5 from J; bases not matched to a gene: 5. The length of the CDR3 is 14 residues. The germline V gene encodes CDR1 SQVTM and CDR2 ANQGSEA. CDR3: CSVVRTSGNNEQFF. CDR3 nucleotides: TGCAGCGTTGTCCGGACTAGCGGCAACAATGAGCAGTTCTTC.

The genes are TRBV6-5 and TRBJ1-2; D ambiguous. V lost 6 bases, J lost 8 bases, and 16 bases lay in between. This CDR3 comprises 13 residues. The germline V gene encodes CDR1 MNHEY and CDR2 SVGAGI. Written as DNA, the CDR3 is TGTGCCAGCAGACCGGAGCCGGTAGGCGGCTACACCTTC. Residues: CASRPEPVGGYTF.

The gene calls are TRBV6-1 and TRBJ2-7, with 9 bases that match TRBD1. Germline loops: CDR1 MNHNS, CDR2 SASEGT. The CDR3 totals 15 residues. V was pared by 6 bases and J by 2 bases, with 8 bases of the junction left unmatched. CDR3 nucleotides: TGTGCCAGCAGGGCAGGACAGGGGTTAGCCTACGAGCAGTACTTC. It is translated as CASRAGQGLAYEQYF.

J is TRBJ2-7 and V is TRBV7-8; D may be TRBD1 (5 bases). The length of the CDR3 is 12 residues. V was shortened by 3 bases and J by 4 bases, with 7 bases between the two germline ends. The germline V gene has CDR1 SGHVS and CDR2 FQNEAQ. CDR3 bases: TGTGCCAGCAGCTTCCAGGGTTACGAGCAGTACGTC. Protein sequence: CASSFQGYEQYV.

This sequence joins TRBV6-6 and TRBJ2-5, with 7 positions matching TRBD2. CDR1 MNHNY and CDR2 SVGAGI come from the germline V gene (reference sequence). V gave up 7 bases and J gave up 4 bases; unmatched junction bases: 6. This CDR3 is built from 13 residues. The CDR3 reads CASTLALSETQYF. The CDR3 coding sequence is TGTGCCAGCACACTAGCGCTTTCAGAGACCCAGTACTTC.

This chain uses TRBV9 with TRBJ1-2; the match to TRBD1 covers 7 bases. The length of the CDR3 is 14 residues. J gave up 8 bases and V 0 bases, and 7 bases lay outside the gene matches. The germline V gene has CDR1 SGDLS and CDR2 YYNGEE. The CDR3 sequence is CASSVGTGAQGYTF. In DNA, the CDR3 is TGTGCCAGCAGCGTAGGGACAGGTGCTCAAGGCTACACCTTC.

This clone was seen only once. V is TRBV4-1 and J is TRBJ1-1; 12 bases fit TRBD1. The germline V gene has CDR1 MGHRA and CDR2 YSYEKL. Trimming removed 0 bases from V and 4 bases from J; junction bases left unmatched: 12. This CDR3 region has 19 residues. This chain's CDR3 is CASSQDGTGGANIITEAFF. DNA for the CDR3: TGCGCCAGCAGCCAAGATGGGACAGGGGGCGCGAATATTATCACTGAAGCTTTCTTT.

The gene calls are TRBV7-2 and TRBJ1-2, with 7 bases matching TRBD1. With V trimmed by 1 base and J by 8 bases, 10 bases remained unmatched. CDR3 length: 15 amino acids. Germline CDR1 SGHTA, CDR2 FQGNSA. CDR3 sequence: CASSLGGQNIEGYTF. CDR3 bases: TGTGCCAGCAGCTTAGGGGGACAGAATATCGAGGGCTACACCTTC.

The chain has TRBV15 and TRBJ2-3; 9 bases fit TRBD2. CDR3 length: 16 amino acids. V was pared by 0 bases and J by 7 bases, with 8 bases of the junction left unmatched. Germline V gives CDR1 LNHNV, CDR2 YYDKDF (reference sequence). The DNA for the CDR3 is TGTGCCACCAGCAGAGAAGTAGGGACTAGCAGGAATACGCAGTATTTT. This encodes CATSREVGTSRNTQYF. The complete variable domain, with remaining parts taken from reference TRBV15 and TRBJ2-3, reads DAMVIQNPRYQVTQFGKPVTLSCSQTLNHNVMYWYQQKSSQAPKLLFHYYDKDFNNEADTPDNFQSRRPNTSFCFLDIRSPGLGDTAMYLCATSREVGTSRNTQYFGPGTRLTVL.